The T cell receptor (beta chain) under discussion was sequenced for a study of cytomegalovirus exposure and HLA in healthy donors. Study outcomes and limitations: Reported findings show TCR beta sequences accurately forecast HLA-A and HLA-B alleles in most subjects.

Germline-derived CDR1 and CDR2 are MNHEY and SMNVEV (reference sequence). V lost 1 base to trimming and J lost 5 bases, with 11 bases between them. This CDR3 comprises 14 residues. On this clone: Its matching antigen is unknown.

PCR involved 60 Vbeta and 13 Jbeta primers. Method: immunoSEQ multiplex PCR; TCRdb's copy keeps in-frame clones and lacks some. The repertoire holds approximately 100,000 clones, with about four fifths as singletons. V usage is TRBV27 and J usage is TRBJ1-1; D may be TRBD1 (5 bases). The TCR was taken from a man aged 18-30 years in good health and CMV-seropositive. The sequenced material came from PBMCs. CDR3 region: CASSLWGVSTEAFF. Written as DNA, the CDR3 is TGTGCCAGCAGTTTATGGGGGGTTTCGACTGAAGCTTTCTTT.